This entry concerns a single T cell receptor beta chain. Its antigen is unidentified. The V end was cut by 7 bases, the J end by 5 bases, with 16 bases between. Germline CDR1 and CDR2: SGHVS and FQNEAQ. There are 14 residues in the CDR3. Production of TCR cDNA was by 5'RACE template switching, which also added a universal primer site and UMIs. MiXCR, run by TCRdb on the 5' RACE reads, gives a single entry per CDR3 protein. The sample gives 450,000 to 650,000 distinct CDR3 sequences, around a fifth of which show up once; about 16% is in the top ten. The data were obtained in a study of T cells after yellow fever vaccination. Overall study results and limits: Reappearing after the booster were most of the clones from primary vaccination (about 96% CD4, 70% to 90% CD8).

The chain recombines TRBV7-8 with TRBJ2-3; D is undetermined. The sample consisted of PBMCs, taken 21 days after the first yellow fever vaccination. This clonotype was sampled from a man between 18 and 29 years old who received the YFV17D yellow fever vaccine. DNA for the CDR3: TGTGCCAGCACTACGAGCCCTGGCGGAGATACGCAGTATTTT. It yields the protein CASTTSPGGDTQYF.